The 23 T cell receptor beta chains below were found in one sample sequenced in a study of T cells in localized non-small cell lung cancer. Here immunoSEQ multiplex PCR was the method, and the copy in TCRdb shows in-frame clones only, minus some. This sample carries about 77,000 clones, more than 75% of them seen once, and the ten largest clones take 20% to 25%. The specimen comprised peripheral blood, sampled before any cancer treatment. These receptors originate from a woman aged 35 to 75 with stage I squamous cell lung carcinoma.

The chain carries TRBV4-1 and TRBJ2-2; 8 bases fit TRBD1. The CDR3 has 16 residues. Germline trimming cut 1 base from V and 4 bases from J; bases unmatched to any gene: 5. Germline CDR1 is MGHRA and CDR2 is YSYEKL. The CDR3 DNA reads TGCGCCAGCAGCCAAGGACAGGGGTCGGTCACCGGGGAGCTGTTTTTT. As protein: CASSQGQGSVTGELFF.

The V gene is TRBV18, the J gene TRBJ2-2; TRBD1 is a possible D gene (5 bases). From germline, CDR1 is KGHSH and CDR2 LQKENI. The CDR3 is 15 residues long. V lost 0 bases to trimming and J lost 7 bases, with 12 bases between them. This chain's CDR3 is CASSPPQGGIGELFF. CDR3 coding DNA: TGTGCCAGCTCACCACCTCAGGGCGGAATCGGGGAGCTGTTTTTT.

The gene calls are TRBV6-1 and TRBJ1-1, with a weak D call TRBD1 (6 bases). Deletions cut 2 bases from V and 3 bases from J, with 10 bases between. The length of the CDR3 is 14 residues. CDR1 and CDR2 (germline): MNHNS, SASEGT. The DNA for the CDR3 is TGTGCCAGCAGTGAACGGGGGCTGGACACTGAAGCTTTCTTT. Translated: CASSERGLDTEAFF.

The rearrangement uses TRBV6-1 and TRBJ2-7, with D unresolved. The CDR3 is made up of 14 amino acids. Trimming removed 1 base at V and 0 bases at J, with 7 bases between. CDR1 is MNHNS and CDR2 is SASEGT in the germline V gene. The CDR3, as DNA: TGTGCCAGCAGTGAAGGGCCGGTCTCCTACGAGCAGTACTTC. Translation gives CASSEGPVSYEQYF.

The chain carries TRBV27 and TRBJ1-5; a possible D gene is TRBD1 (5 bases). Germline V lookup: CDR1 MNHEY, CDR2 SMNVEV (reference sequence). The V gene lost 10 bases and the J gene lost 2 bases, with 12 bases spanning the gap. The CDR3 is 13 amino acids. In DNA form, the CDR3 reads TGTGCCACCTCCAGGGACCGCAATCAGCCCCAGCATTTT. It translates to CATSRDRNQPQHF.

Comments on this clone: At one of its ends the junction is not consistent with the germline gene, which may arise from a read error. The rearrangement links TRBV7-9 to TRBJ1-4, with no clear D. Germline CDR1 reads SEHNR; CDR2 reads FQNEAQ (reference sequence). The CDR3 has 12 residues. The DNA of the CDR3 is TGTGCCAGCAGCCCAACAAATGAAAAACTGTTTTTT. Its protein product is CASSPTNEKLFF.

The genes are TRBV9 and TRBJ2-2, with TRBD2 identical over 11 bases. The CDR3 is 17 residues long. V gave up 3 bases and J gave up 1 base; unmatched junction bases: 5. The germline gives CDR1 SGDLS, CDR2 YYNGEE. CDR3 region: CASSETSGTGNTGELFF. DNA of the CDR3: TGTGCCAGCAGCGAGACTAGCGGGACCGGGAACACCGGGGAGCTGTTTTTT.

DNA for the CDR3: TGTGCCAGCAGCTTGCGTGGCTCTGGAAACACCATATATTTT. Translation: CASSLRGSGNTIYF. The chain couples TRBV5-4 to TRBJ1-3; D is undetermined. V lost 1 base and J lost 0, with 5 bases in between. Germline CDR1 reads SGHNT; CDR2 reads YYREEE (reference sequence). The CDR3 spans 14 residues. Complete variable domain (other parts from reference TRBV5-4 and TRBJ1-3): ETGVTQSPTHLIKTRGQQVTLRCSSQSGHNTVSWYQQALGQGPQFIFQYYREEENGRGNFPPRFSGLQFPNYSSELNVNALELDDSALYLCASSLRGSGNTIYFGEGSWLTVV.

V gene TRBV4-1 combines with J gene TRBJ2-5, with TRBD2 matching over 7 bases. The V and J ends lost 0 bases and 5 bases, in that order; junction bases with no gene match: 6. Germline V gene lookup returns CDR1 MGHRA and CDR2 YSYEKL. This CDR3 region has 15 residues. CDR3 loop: CASSQDWEGWETQYF. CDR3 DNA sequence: TGCGCCAGCAGCCAAGATTGGGAGGGGTGGGAGACCCAGTACTTC.

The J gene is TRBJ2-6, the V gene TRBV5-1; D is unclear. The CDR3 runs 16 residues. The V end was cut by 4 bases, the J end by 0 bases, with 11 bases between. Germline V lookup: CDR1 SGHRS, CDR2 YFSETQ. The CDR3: CASSPGHNSGANVLTF. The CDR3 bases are TGCGCCAGCAGCCCAGGTCACAACTCTGGGGCCAACGTCCTGACTTTC.

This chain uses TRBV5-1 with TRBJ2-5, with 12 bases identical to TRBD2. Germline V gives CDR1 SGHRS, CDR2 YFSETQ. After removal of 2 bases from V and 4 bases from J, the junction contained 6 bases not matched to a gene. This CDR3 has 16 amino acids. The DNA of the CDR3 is TGCGCCAGCAGCTTCTCACTAGCGGGGGGCGGAGAGACCCAGTACTTC. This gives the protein CASSFSLAGGGETQYF.

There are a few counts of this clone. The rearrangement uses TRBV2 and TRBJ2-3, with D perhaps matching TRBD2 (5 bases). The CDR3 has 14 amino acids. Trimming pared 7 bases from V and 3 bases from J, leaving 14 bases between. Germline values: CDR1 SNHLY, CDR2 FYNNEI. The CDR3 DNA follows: TGTGCCAGCAAGTTTCCCGGGGAAACAGATACGCAGTATTTT. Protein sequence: CASKFPGETDTQYF.

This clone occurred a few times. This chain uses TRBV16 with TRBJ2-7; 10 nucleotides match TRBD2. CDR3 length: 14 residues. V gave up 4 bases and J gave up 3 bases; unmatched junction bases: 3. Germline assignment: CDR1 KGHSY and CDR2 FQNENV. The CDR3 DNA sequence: TGTGCCAGCAGCCCCGGGACTAGCGTCTACGAGCAGTACTTC. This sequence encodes CASSPGTSVYEQYF.

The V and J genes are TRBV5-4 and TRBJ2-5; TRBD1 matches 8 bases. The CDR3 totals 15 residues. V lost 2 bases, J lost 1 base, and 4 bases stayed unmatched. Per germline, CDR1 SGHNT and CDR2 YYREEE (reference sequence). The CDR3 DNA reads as TGTGCCAGCAGCTTAGGGACAGGTCCCCAAGAGACCCAGTACTTC. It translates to CASSLGTGPQETQYF.

The CDR3 region is CASSLGMGPTLNGYTF. In nucleotides, the CDR3 is TGTGCCAGCAGCTTAGGCATGGGACCAACCTTAAATGGCTACACCTTC. The V gene is TRBV7-9, the J gene TRBJ1-2; maybe TRBD1 (5 bases). The CDR3 consists of 16 residues. V lost 1 base, J lost 6 bases, and 18 bases lay in between. CDR1 and CDR2 (germline): SEHNR, FQNEAQ (reference sequence). The entire variable domain, with the rest obtained from reference TRBV7-9 and TRBJ1-2, is as follows: DTGVSQNPRHKITKRGQNVTFRCDPISEHNRLYWYRQTLGQGPEFLTYFQNEAQLEKSRLLSDRFSAERPKGSFSTLEIQRTEQGDSAMYLCASSLGMGPTLNGYTFGSGTRLTVV.

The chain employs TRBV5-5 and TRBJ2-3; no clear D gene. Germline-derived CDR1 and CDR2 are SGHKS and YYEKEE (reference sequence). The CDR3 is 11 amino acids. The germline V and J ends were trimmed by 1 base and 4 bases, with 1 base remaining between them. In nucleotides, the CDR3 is TGTGCCAGCAGCTTGCCAGATACGCAGTATTTT. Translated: CASSLPDTQYF.

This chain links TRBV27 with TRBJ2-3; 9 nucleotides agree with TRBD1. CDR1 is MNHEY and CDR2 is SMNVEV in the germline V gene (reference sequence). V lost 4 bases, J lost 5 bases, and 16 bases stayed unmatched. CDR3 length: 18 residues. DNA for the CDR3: TGTGCCAGCAGTTCACGACTACAACAGGGGGCCCTGGGAGATACGCAGTATTTT. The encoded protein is CASSSRLQQGALGDTQYF.

The CDR3: CASSQDQQGARNEQFF. The CDR3 DNA sequence: TGTGCCAGCAGCCAAGATCAACAGGGGGCGAGGAATGAGCAGTTCTTC. The chain combines TRBV4-2 with TRBJ2-1; 9 nucleotides agree with TRBD1. The V and J ends lost 0 bases and 7 bases, in that order; junction bases with no gene match: 7. Germline loops: CDR1 LGHNA, CDR2 YNFKEQ. The CDR3 is made up of 16 amino acids.

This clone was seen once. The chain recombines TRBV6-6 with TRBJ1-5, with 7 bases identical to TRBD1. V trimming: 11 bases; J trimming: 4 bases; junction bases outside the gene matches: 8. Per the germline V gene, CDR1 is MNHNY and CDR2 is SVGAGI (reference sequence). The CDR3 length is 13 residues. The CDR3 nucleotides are TGTGCCGGGGGGACAGAGTGGAATCAGCCCCAGCATTTT. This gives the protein CAGGTEWNQPQHF.

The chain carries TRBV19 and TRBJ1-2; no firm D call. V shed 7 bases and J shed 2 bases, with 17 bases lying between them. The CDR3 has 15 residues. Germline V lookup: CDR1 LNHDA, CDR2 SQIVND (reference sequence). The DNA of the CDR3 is TGTGCCAGTATAAGGAACCCACAGCGAAACTATGGCTACACCTTC. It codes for CASIRNPQRNYGYTF.

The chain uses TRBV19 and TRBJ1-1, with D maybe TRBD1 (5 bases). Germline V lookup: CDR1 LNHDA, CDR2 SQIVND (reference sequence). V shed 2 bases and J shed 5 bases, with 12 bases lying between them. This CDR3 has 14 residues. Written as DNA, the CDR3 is TGTGCCAGTAGTATATCGGGGGTATGGACTGAAGCTTTCTTT. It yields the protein CASSISGVWTEAFF.

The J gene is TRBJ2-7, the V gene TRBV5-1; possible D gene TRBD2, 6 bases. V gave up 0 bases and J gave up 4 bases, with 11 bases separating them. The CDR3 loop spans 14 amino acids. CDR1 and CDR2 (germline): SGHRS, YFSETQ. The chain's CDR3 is CASSLEEGAYEQYF. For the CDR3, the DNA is TGCGCCAGCAGCTTGGAGGAGGGAGCGTACGAGCAGTACTTC.

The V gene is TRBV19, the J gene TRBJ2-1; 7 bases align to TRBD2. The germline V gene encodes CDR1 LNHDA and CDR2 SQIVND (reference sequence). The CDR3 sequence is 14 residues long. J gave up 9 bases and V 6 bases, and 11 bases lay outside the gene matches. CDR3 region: CASSPFGGEAEQFF. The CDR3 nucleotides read TGTGCCAGTAGCCCCTTTGGGGGGGAGGCTGAGCAGTTCTTC.